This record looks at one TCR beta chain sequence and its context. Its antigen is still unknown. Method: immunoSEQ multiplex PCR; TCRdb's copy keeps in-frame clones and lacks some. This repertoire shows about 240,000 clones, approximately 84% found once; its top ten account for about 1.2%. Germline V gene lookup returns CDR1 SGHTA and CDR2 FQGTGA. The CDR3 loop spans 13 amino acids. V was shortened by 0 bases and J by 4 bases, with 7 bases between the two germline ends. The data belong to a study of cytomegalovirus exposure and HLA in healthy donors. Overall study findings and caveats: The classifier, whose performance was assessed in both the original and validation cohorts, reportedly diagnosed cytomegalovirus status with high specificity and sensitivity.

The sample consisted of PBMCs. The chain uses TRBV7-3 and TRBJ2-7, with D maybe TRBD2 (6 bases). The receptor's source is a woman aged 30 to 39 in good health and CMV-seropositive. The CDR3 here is CASSLTSGYEQYF. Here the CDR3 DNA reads TGTGCCAGCAGCTTAACTAGCGGATACGAGCAGTACTTC.